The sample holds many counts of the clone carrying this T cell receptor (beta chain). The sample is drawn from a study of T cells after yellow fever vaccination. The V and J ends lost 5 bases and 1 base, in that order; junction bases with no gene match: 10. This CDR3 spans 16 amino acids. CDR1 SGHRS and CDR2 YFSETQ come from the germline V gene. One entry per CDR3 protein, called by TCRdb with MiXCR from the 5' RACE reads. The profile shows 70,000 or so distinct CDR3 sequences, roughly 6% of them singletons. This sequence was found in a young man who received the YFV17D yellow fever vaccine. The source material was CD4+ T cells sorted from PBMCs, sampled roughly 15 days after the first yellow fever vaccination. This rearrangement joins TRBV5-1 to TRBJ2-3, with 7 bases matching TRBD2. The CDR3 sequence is CASSSRGVRGTDTQYF. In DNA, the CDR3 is TGCGCCAGCAGTTCCCGGGGGGTCCGCGGCACAGATACGCAGTATTTT.